This passage covers 9 T cell receptor beta chains from one sample sequenced in a study of CD8+CD57+ T cells in acquired aplastic anemia. Genomic DNA templated the TCR beta VDJ and CDR3 profiling. TCRdb used MiXCR to reprocess the reads, holding one entry per CDR3 protein. The profile covers 250,000 to 350,000 distinct CDR3 sequences, with around 60% appearing a single time and under 8.5% taken by the ten largest. Sequencing was done on a sample of sorted CD4+, CD8+, or CD8+CD57+ T cells (not recorded which) from PBMCs. Every receptor here comes from a human donor with severe aplastic anemia or a healthy control (not recorded which).

There are a few counts of this clonotype. A much larger clone sits a single nucleotide away, making a read error possible. CDR3 DNA sequence: TGTGCCAGCAAAGGGGGCACTAGCGGGGGGCTGAGCACAGATACGCAGTATTTT. Residues: CASKGGTSGGLSTDTQYF. The J gene is TRBJ2-3, the V gene TRBV2; 12 bases fit TRBD2. CDR1 SNHLY and CDR2 FYNNEI come from the germline V gene. The CDR3 consists of 18 residues. V was clipped by 7 bases and J by 0 bases; unmatched bases: 11.

The chain employs TRBV6-5 and TRBJ2-5; the D is unclear. The CDR3 length is 12 residues. Germline V gene data show CDR1 as MNHEY and CDR2 as SVGAGI. With 5 bases removed from V and 2 bases from J, the gap between germline ends came to 6 bases. The CDR3 region is CASSQSQETQYF. The CDR3 DNA reads as TGTGCCAGCAGTCAGTCGCAAGAGACCCAGTACTTC.

The rearrangement joins TRBV29-1 to TRBJ2-7; TRBD2 is a possible D gene (5 bases). Germline V gene lookup returns CDR1 SQVTM and CDR2 ANQGSEA. The CDR3 extends over 16 amino acids. Written as DNA, the CDR3 is TGCCAGCCCGTCCGGACGGGGAGCCCTCAGACCTACGAGCAGTACTTC. Protein sequence: CQPVRTGSPQTYEQYF.

The rearrangement links TRBV29-1 to TRBJ2-2, with a weak D call TRBD2 (7 bases). The CDR3 has 12 residues. Trimming shortened V by 4 bases and J by 8 bases, and 11 bases separated the two germline ends. Germline V gene sequence: CDR1 SQVTM, CDR2 ANQGSEA. The CDR3 sequence is CSVVGGAGELFF. The CDR3 bases are TGCAGCGTTGTTGGGGGGGCGGGGGAGCTGTTTTTT.

This clonotype has just a few counts. V gene TRBV2 combines with J gene TRBJ2-7, with D maybe TRBD2 (6 bases). Germline CDR1 is SNHLY and CDR2 is FYNNEI. V gave up 8 bases and J gave up 5 bases, with 16 bases separating them. The CDR3 has 13 residues. The CDR3 bases are TGTGCCAGCTGGAGGGCGAAATCCAACGAGCAGTACTTC. It encodes CASWRAKSNEQYF.

The chain recombines TRBV10-3 with TRBJ2-7, with D possibly being TRBD2 (5 bases). Per germline, CDR1 ENHRY and CDR2 SYGVKD. Deletions cut 3 bases from V and 7 bases from J, with 10 bases between. This CDR3 spans 12 amino acids. The CDR3 coding sequence is TGTGCCATCAGTGAAAACGGCGGGGAGCAGTACTTC. It yields the protein CAISENGGEQYF.

This rearrangement joins TRBV19 to TRBJ2-1; 7 bases match TRBD2. The CDR3 totals 15 residues. CDR1 is LNHDA, CDR2 SQIVND, per germline (reference sequence). The J segment lost 6 bases and the V segment lost 1 base, leaving 6 bases of the junction unmatched. CDR3 nucleotide sequence: TGTGCCAGTAGTATAGTTTTATGGGGGGGCAATGAGCAGTTCTTC. Protein sequence: CASSIVLWGGNEQFF.

In this sample, this clonotype turned up a few times. The V call is TRBV9, the J call TRBJ2-3; the D gene is possibly TRBD2 (5 bases). V was trimmed by 2 bases and J by 4 bases, leaving 17 bases between them. Germline CDR1 is SGDLS and CDR2 is YYNGEE. This CDR3 has 16 residues. This chain's CDR3 is CASSVTDFPRADTQYF. The CDR3 DNA reads TGTGCCAGCAGCGTGACCGACTTCCCGAGGGCAGATACGCAGTATTTT.

The chain couples TRBV19 to TRBJ2-7, with D possibly called TRBD1 or TRBD2 (7 bases each). This CDR3 region has 13 residues. Per the germline V gene, CDR1 is LNHDA and CDR2 is SQIVND (reference sequence). Trimming took off 7 bases at V and 7 bases at J, with 17 bases between the two ends. The CDR3 sequence is CASMGRGPREQYF. The DNA for the CDR3 is TGTGCCAGTATGGGGAGGGGGCCCAGAGAGCAGTACTTC.